The 5 T cell receptor beta chains below come from one sample, sequenced in a study of T cells in Graves' hyperthyroidism and ophthalmopathy. The TCR beta CDR3 regions underwent amplification using RNA transcripts as the source. TCR CDR3 underwent first-round RT-PCR with the HTBI primer set. A single record per CDR3 protein comes from TCRdb applying MiXCR to the multiplex PCR reads. The sample contains about 290,000 distinct CDR3 sequences, approximately 17% of which appear only once. Sequencing was performed on blood. All receptors derive from a woman in her sixties or seventies with Graves' ophthalmopathy.

This chain connects TRBV5-1 to TRBJ2-1; D is ambiguous. Germline values: CDR1 SGHRS, CDR2 YFSETQ. The length of the CDR3 is 15 residues. V lost 4 bases, J lost 0 bases, and 11 bases lay in between. Written as DNA, the CDR3 is TGCGCCAGCAGCCACGACCCGAGCTCCTACAATGAGCAGTTCTTC. As protein: CASSHDPSSYNEQFF.

This clonotype was picked up many times. The chain couples TRBV7-9 to TRBJ2-3; 14 bases fit TRBD2. Germline V gene sequence: CDR1 SEHNR, CDR2 FQNEAQ (reference sequence). Trimming at V came to 5 bases and at J to 2 bases, leaving 9 bases not matched to a gene. The CDR3 is made up of 18 amino acids. The CDR3 spells CASSPIGLAGGLTDTQYF. CDR3 bases: TGTGCCAGCAGCCCGATAGGACTAGCGGGGGGACTCACAGATACGCAGTATTTT.

This clonotype was seen a handful of times. V is TRBV5-1 and J is TRBJ2-5; 7 bases fit TRBD1. This CDR3 has 16 residues. The V segment lost 3 bases and the J segment 2 bases; nucleotides outside the gene matches: 10. Germline lookup yields CDR1 SGHRS and CDR2 YFSETQ. CDR3 nucleotide sequence: TGCGCCAGCAGCTCCCCGCCCGGGACAGCTCAAGAGACCCAGTACTTC. Its protein is CASSSPPGTAQETQYF.

In this sample, this clonotype turned up many times. The junction shows a germline mismatch at one end, possibly a read error. The chain links TRBV11-2 to TRBJ2-5, with 7 bases fitting TRBD2. This CDR3 contains 13 residues. The germline V gene has CDR1 SGHAT and CDR2 FQNNGV. CDR3 residues: CASSSRAGTTDNF. In nucleotides, the CDR3 is TGTGCCAGCAGCTCACGGGCCGGGACTACCGATAACTTC.

This clonotype has ten or more counts. The V and J genes are TRBV28 and TRBJ2-7; TRBD1 agrees at 10 bases. This CDR3 is built from 14 residues. Germline CDR1 and CDR2: MDHEN and SYDVKM. The J segment lost 4 bases and the V segment lost 7 bases, leaving 7 bases of the junction unmatched. In DNA form, the CDR3 reads TGTGCCAGCATAACGACAGGGGGCAGGTACGAGCAGTACTTC. Residues: CASITTGGRYEQYF.